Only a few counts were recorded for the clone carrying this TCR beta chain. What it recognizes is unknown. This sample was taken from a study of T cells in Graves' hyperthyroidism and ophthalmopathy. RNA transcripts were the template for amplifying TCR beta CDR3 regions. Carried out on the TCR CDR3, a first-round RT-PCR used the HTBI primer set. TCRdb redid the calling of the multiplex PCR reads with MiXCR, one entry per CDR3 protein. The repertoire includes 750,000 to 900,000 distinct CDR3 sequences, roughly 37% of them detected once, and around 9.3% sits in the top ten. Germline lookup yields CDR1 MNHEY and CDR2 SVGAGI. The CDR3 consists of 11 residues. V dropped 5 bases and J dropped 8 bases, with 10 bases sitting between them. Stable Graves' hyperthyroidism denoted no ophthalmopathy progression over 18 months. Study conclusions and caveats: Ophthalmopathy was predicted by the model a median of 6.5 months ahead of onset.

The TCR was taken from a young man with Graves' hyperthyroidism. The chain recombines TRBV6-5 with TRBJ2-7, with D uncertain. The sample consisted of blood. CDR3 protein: CASSEIGQQYF. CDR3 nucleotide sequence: TGTGCCAGCAGTGAGATCGGGCAGCAGTACTTC.